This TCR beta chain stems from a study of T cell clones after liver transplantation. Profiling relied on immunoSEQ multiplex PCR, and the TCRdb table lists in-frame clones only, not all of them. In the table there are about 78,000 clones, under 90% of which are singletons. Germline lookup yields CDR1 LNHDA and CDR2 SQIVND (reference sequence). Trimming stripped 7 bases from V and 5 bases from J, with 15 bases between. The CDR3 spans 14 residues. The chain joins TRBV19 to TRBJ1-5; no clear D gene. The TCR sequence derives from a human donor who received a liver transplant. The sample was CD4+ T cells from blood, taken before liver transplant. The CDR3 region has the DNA TGTGCCAGTACTAGACTCGAGAGGGATCAGCCCCAGCATTTT. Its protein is CASTRLERDQPQHF.